This T cell receptor beta chain was obtained from a study of shared clonotypes between healthy human individuals. Donors, without exception, were Caucasian adults residing in Nashville, Tennessee. For sorted subsets, about 200 ng DNA per replicate equaled about 30,000 T cell genomes. As processed by the authors: Sequence data from immunoSEQ were junction-only and lacked quality scores; consequently, filtering differed. Assay used: immunoSEQ multiplex PCR; TCRdb lists only in-frame clones, some missing. V, J and clone size are those of that table, while D and trimming were read from the DNA. The table includes some 1.1 million clones, 70% to 80% detected once. The CDR3 spans 15 residues. With V trimmed by 6 bases and J by 8 bases, 6 bases remained unmatched. The germline gives CDR1 SNHLY, CDR2 FYNNEI.

The TCR comes from a man between 18 and 29 years old in good health. Some clones in this sample may be carry-over from other donors' samples. The chain combines TRBV2 with TRBJ2-1, with TRBD2 matching over 14 bases. Sequenced material: memory CD4+ T cells from PBMCs. Subset noted: CD45RA-negative fraction. CDR3 in amino acids: CASSEGLAGVDEQFF. The CDR3 DNA sequence: TGTGCCAGCAGCGAGGGACTAGCGGGAGTTGATGAGCAGTTCTTC. Based on the CDR3 plus reference TRBV2 and TRBJ2-1, the full variable domain is EPEVTQTPSHQVTQMGQEVILRCVPISNHLYFYWYRQILGQKVEFLVSFYNNEISEKSEIFDDQFSVERPDGSNFTLKIRSTKLEDSAMYFCASSEGLAGVDEQFFGPGTRLTVL.